This entry lists 12 T cell receptor beta chains sequenced from one sample in a study of blood T cells in healthy people across ages. Together with a sample-barcoded 5' primer, a J-beta primer mix was included in a second PCR lasting roughly 6 to 12 cycles. TCRdb used MiXCR to reprocess the 5' RACE reads, holding one entry per CDR3 protein. This table holds hundreds of thousands of distinct CDR3 sequences, about 48% found once. The sample taken for sequencing was blood. The source of these receptors is a man aged 25-45 years in good health.

V and J are TRBV7-9 and TRBJ2-5; 7 bases agree with TRBD1. The CDR3 is 15 residues long. The germline gives CDR1 SEHNR, CDR2 FQNEAQ (reference sequence). Unmatched junction bases numbered 18, after V lost 6 bases and J lost 11 bases. The chain's CDR3 is CASSPYMGQNYGQYF. DNA of the CDR3: TGTGCCAGCAGTCCTTATATGGGACAGAACTACGGGCAGTACTTC.

J is TRBJ2-3 and V is TRBV3-1, with a weak D call TRBD1 (5 bases). Germline CDR1 is LGHDT and CDR2 is YNNKEL (reference sequence). Trimming stripped 0 bases from V and 4 bases from J, with 11 bases between. This CDR3 has 15 amino acids. For the CDR3, the DNA is TGTGCCAGCAGCCAAGATGGGGCCGGAGCAGATACGCAGTATTTT. Translation gives CASSQDGAGADTQYF.

This clonotype was recorded a few times. The rearrangement joins TRBV9 to TRBJ2-7; TRBD1 might be the D (6 bases). Germline V gene lookup returns CDR1 SGDLS and CDR2 YYNGEE. The CDR3 loop spans 13 amino acids. V was shortened by 2 bases and J by 3 bases, with 9 bases between the two germline ends. CDR3 in DNA: TGTGCCAGCAGCGTTGGGACAAACTACGAGCAGTACTTC. Its protein product is CASSVGTNYEQYF.

The J gene is TRBJ2-5, the V gene TRBV7-6, with D possibly matching TRBD2 (5 bases). The V gene's germline CDR1 is SGHVS and CDR2 FNYEAQ. V was trimmed by 4 bases and J by 11 bases, leaving 20 bases between them. This CDR3 spans 14 amino acids. The CDR3: CASSSGSFSYGQYF. The CDR3 bases are TGTGCCAGCAGCTCGGGGTCGTTTTCCTACGGGCAGTACTTC.

This rearrangement joins TRBV5-1 to TRBJ2-7, with 7 bases that match TRBD1. The CDR3 totals 15 residues. Germline values: CDR1 SGHRS, CDR2 YFSETQ. The J segment lost 0 bases and the V segment lost 4 bases, leaving 7 bases of the junction unmatched. In DNA, the CDR3 is TGCGCCAGCAGCCAGCTGACAGGGAGCTCCTACGAGCAGTACTTC. Residues: CASSQLTGSSYEQYF.

This rearrangement joins TRBV28 to TRBJ2-1; D is ambiguous. The CDR3 is 10 residues long. Trimming took off 8 bases at V and 9 bases at J, with 8 bases between the two ends. The germline CDR1 and CDR2 sequences are MDHEN and SYDVKM. CDR3 nucleotides: TGTGCCAGCGGGTGGGTTGAGCAGTTCTTC. This gives the protein CASGWVEQFF. The entire variable domain, with the rest obtained from reference TRBV28 and TRBJ2-1, is as follows: DVKVTQSSRYLVKRTGEKVFLECVQDMDHENMFWYRQDPGLGLRLIYFSYDVKMKEKGDIPEGYSVSREKKERFSLILESASTNQTSMYLCASGWVEQFFGPGTRLTVL.

Written as DNA, the CDR3 is TGTGCCAGCAGCTTAGACGGACAGGGCGGTCTATACGAGCAGTACTTC. The encoded protein is CASSLDGQGGLYEQYF. The chain combines TRBV7-8 with TRBJ2-7; 8 nucleotides align to TRBD1. This CDR3 spans 16 amino acids. CDR1 is SGHVS, CDR2 FQNEAQ, per germline. Trimming took 1 base from V and 4 from J; bases not matched to a gene: 9.

The chain links TRBV10-3 to TRBJ2-1; 9 bases line up with TRBD1. Germline CDR1 is ENHRY and CDR2 is SYGVKD. The CDR3 has 16 residues. V trimming: 6 bases; J trimming: 8 bases; junction bases outside the gene matches: 14. The CDR3: CAIRGSGTGSSHEQFF. The CDR3 DNA reads as TGTGCCATCAGAGGATCCGGGACAGGGAGTTCGCATGAGCAGTTCTTC.

This clonotype has a count of ten or more. The V gene is TRBV12-3 or TRBV12-4, the J gene TRBJ1-2, with D unresolved. Trimming pared 5 bases from V and 2 bases from J, leaving 12 bases between. This CDR3 contains 14 residues. Written as DNA, the CDR3 is TGTGCCAGCAGTGGACGGTTAATAAACTATGGCTACACCTTC. Translated, it gives CASSGRLINYGYTF.

J is TRBJ2-7 and V is TRBV29-1; no firm D call. Trimming shortened V by 0 bases and J by 6 bases, and 6 bases separated the two germline ends. Looked up from germline, CDR1 is SQVTM and CDR2 is ANQGSEA. The CDR3 is 11 residues long. The CDR3 nucleotides are TGCAGCGTTGAAGATTTAGGCGAGCAGTACTTC. This translates into CSVEDLGEQYF.

The chain joins TRBV11-2 to TRBJ2-7; a possible D gene is TRBD1 (6 bases). CDR3 size: 16 residues. Germline assignment: CDR1 SGHAT and CDR2 FQNNGV. V shed 2 bases and J shed 3 bases, with 17 bases lying between them. The CDR3 nucleotides read TGTGCCAGCAGCTTATTCCGGGACACCTTTTTCTACGAGCAGTACTTC. Protein product: CASSLFRDTFFYEQYF.

J is TRBJ1-1 and V is TRBV3-1, with D maybe TRBD1 (6 bases). This CDR3 is 12 amino acids long. In germline, CDR1 is LGHDT, CDR2 YNNKEL (reference sequence). Trimming took 3 bases from V and 7 from J, leaving 9 bases between them. The CDR3 loop reads CASSHGQLEAFF. In DNA, the CDR3 is TGTGCCAGCAGCCATGGACAGCTTGAAGCTTTCTTT. Full variable domain (missing parts from reference TRBV3-1 and TRBJ1-1): DTAVSQTPKYLVTQMGNDKSIKCEQNLGHDTMYWYKQDSKKFLKIMFSYNNKELIINETVPNRFSPKSPDKAHLNLHINSLELGDSAVYFCASSHGQLEAFFGQGTRLTVV.